These T cell receptor beta chains were read from a single sample in a study of vaccination effects on CD4 cells after COVID-19. Their antigens remain unidentified. The method was immunoSEQ multiplex PCR; TCRdb's version includes in-frame clones alone and lacks a portion of them. The sample holds 70,000 or so clones; roughly three quarters are singletons and the top ten take roughly 1.9%. The sample here was CD4+ T cells from PBMCs cultured without peptide, taken before COVID-19 vaccination. Source of these receptors: a human donor who received a COVID-19 vaccine. The CDR3 runs from the conserved cysteine through the conserved F or W. A D gene is named only where the DNA matches it firmly. Rows give clone size only sometimes, using once, few, many, or a class for an expanded clone.

TRBJ2-1 NA TRBD2 TRBV7-3 TGTGCCAGCTCTAGCGGGGGGGCCTACAATGAGCAGTTCTTC CASSSGGAYNEQFF
TRBJ1-5 NA NA TRBV7-2 TGTGCCAGCAGCTTAGACGCGAACGGCAATCAGCCCCAGCATTTT CASSLDANGNQPQHF
TRBJ2-3 NA TRBD2 TRBV6-1 TGTGCCAGCAGTGAAGCTGGGACTAGCGGGGGGAAGTCAGATACGCAGTATTTT CASSEAGTSGGKSDTQYF
TRBJ2-1 NA TRBD1 TRBV18 TGTGCCAGCTCACCACGTCAGACAGGGGATTTGGTCTTC CASSPRQTGDLVF
TRBJ2-5 NA TRBD2 TRBV13 TGTGCCAGCAGCTCACTAGCGGGGACGTCCCGCTACCAAGAGACCCAGTACTTC CASSSLAGTSRYQETQYF
TRBJ1-6 NA TRBD1 TRBV3-1/TRBV3-2 TGTGCCAGCACCAGAGCTCAGGGGGGATCACCCCTCCACTTT CASTRAQGGSPLHF
TRBJ2-2 NA NA TRBV19 TGTGCCAGTAGTATAGAAGAGCCCGGGGAGCTGTTTTTT CASSIEEPGELFF
TRBJ2-5 NA NA TRBV5-4 TGTGCCAGCAGCCGCTGGGCAGGCGATAACCAAGAGACCCAGTACTTC CASSRWAGDNQETQYF
TRBJ1-6 NA NA TRBV30 TGTGCCTGGAGTGTGGCACAGGCAAACAATTCACCCCTCCACTTT CAWSVAQANNSPLHF
TRBJ1-2 NA TRBD1 TRBV24-1 TGTGCCACCAGCACACAGGGGGAGGGCTACACCTTC CATSTQGEGYTF
TRBJ2-2 NA TRBD1 TRBV7-7 TGTGCCAGCAGCTCCTCGGGACAGCCTACCGGGGAGCTGTTTTTT CASSSSGQPTGELFF
TRBJ1-2 once NA TRBV3-1/TRBV3-2 TGTGCCAGCAGCGAGGGTCTAAACTATGGCTACACCTTC CASSEGLNYGYTF
TRBJ2-5 NA NA TRBV19 TGTGCCAGTAGCCAGAAGGGAGCAAAAGAGACCCAGTACTTC CASSQKGAKETQYF
TRBJ2-5 NA NA TRBV28 TGTGCCAGCAGTTTATCGGGGCCGGGCCGACCGGGTCGGCGAGAGACCCAGTACTTC CASSLSGPGRPGRRETQYF
TRBJ2-3 NA TRBD1 TRBV5-6 TGTGCCAGCAGCTTGGCCCTAGGGACAGGGGTTAGCACAGATACGCAGTATTTT CASSLALGTGVSTDTQYF
TRBJ2-6 NA NA TRBV5-6 TGTGCCAGCAGCGCCACGTGGTCACCTGGGGCCAACGTCCTGACTTTC CASSATWSPGANVLTF
TRBJ1-1 NA NA TRBV27 TGTGCCAGCAGTTTAGGTGGGAACACTGAAGCTTTCTTT CASSLGGNTEAFF
TRBJ2-5 NA TRBD1 TRBV7-2 TGTGCCAGCAGCTTCGGACAGGGGAGAGAGACCCAGTACTTC CASSFGQGRETQYF
TRBJ2-3 NA NA TRBV4-2 TGTGCCAGCAGCCAAGCCCGCGGACAGCTTCAGGATACGCAGTATTTT CASSQARGQLQDTQYF
TRBJ2-1 NA TRBD2 TRBV18 TGTGCCAGCTCACCTCAGCTCGCGGGGGGGCAGAATGAGCAGTTCTTC CASSPQLAGGQNEQFF
TRBJ1-2 NA TRBD1 TRBV25-1 TGTGCCAGCAGTTTACAGGGGTGGGGGAACTATGGCTACACCTTC CASSLQGWGNYGYTF
TRBJ2-5 NA NA TRBV5-1 TGCGCCAGCAGTTTTACGGGGACACAAGAGACCCAGTACTTC CASSFTGTQETQYF
TRBJ1-5 NA NA TRBV18 TGTGCCAGCTCACCATATGGGGAGGATCAGCCCCAGCATTTT CASSPYGEDQPQHF
TRBJ1-5 once TRBD1 TRBV12-3/TRBV12-4 TGTGCCAGCAGTCCCAGGGGGGGTCAGCCCCAGCATTTT CASSPRGGQPQHF
TRBJ1-1 NA NA TRBV2 TGTGCCAGCAGTGTCCTTCGTCGGCCGGGGCACCAGGCTGAAGCTTTCTTT CASSVLRRPGHQAEAFF
TRBJ1-5 NA NA TRBV7-2 TGTGCCAGCAGCTTTATTAAGTTGTCCGGGAGGCAGCCCCAGCATTTT CASSFIKLSGRQPQHF
TRBJ1-4 NA NA TRBV23-1 TGCGCCAGCAGGAAGGGACTAACCGGTGAGTTTAATGAAAAACTGTTTTTT CASRKGLTGEFNEKLFF
TRBJ1-5 NA NA TRBV18 TGTGCCAGCTCACTAACCGTGAATCAGCCCCAGCATTTT CASSLTVNQPQHF
TRBJ1-5 few NA TRBV27 TGTGCCAGCAGGCGGCAGGAGAATCAGCCCCAGCATTTT CASRRQENQPQHF
TRBJ2-3 NA NA TRBV6-5 TGTGCCAGCAGTTTACAGGGAACAGATACGCAGTATTTT CASSLQGTDTQYF
TRBJ2-2 NA TRBD2 TRBV3-1/TRBV3-2 TGTGCCAGCAGCCAACTAGCGGGGTCGAACACCGGGGAGCTGTTTTTT CASSQLAGSNTGELFF
TRBJ1-4 NA TRBD1 TRBV30 TGTGCCTGGGCCCCGGGACAGGGGTTTTTTAATGAAAAACTGTTTTTT CAWAPGQGFFNEKLFF
TRBJ2-5 NA NA TRBV6-2/TRBV6-3 TGTGCCAGCAGTTTCCTCGGCGGGCAGGGACTGGAGACCCAGTACTTC CASSFLGGQGLETQYF
TRBJ2-4 NA NA TRBV5-8 TGTGCCAGCAGCTTAACCCCGACTTACATTCAGTACTTC CASSLTPTYIQYF
TRBJ1-1 NA TRBD1 TRBV5-1 TGCGCCAGCAGCCCAGGACAGGGGAGGGAAGCTTTCTTT CASSPGQGREAFF
TRBJ1-4 once TRBD1 TRBV5-1 TGCGCCAGCAGCTCTGATCCCGGGACAGCAGCAACTAATGAAAAACTGTTTTTT CASSSDPGTAATNEKLFF
TRBJ2-5 NA TRBD2 TRBV7-2 TGTGCCAGCAGCCCTGGACTAGCGGGGGCCGGGGAGACCCAGTACTTC CASSPGLAGAGETQYF
TRBJ1-2 NA NA TRBV6-2/TRBV6-3 TGTGCCAGCAGTTACTCGAGCTATGGCTACACCTTC CASSYSSYGYTF
TRBJ1-4 NA NA TRBV19 TGTGCCAGTAGTAGGGGGACGGCGACTAATGAAAAACTGTTTTTT CASSRGTATNEKLFF
TRBJ2-5 NA NA TRBV5-4 TGTGCCAGCAGCCCCGGACATATTCAAGAGACCCAGTACTTC CASSPGHIQETQYF
TRBJ2-3 NA NA TRBV24-1 TGTGCCACTCAGACAGACACAGATACGCAGTATTTT CATQTDTDTQYF
TRBJ2-6 NA NA TRBV13 TGTGCCAGCAGCTTAGGGAGGAGCGTCGTGGGTTCTGGGGCCAACGTCCTGACTTTC CASSLGRSVVGSGANVLTF
TRBJ2-2 NA TRBD1 TRBV15 TGTGCCACCAGCAGGATCGCACAGGGGCCCGGGGAGCTGTTTTTT CATSRIAQGPGELFF
TRBJ2-1 NA NA TRBV2 TGTGCCAGCACTGAAAACCTTGGGGGGCGCGAGCAGTTCTTC CASTENLGGREQFF
TRBJ1-5 NA NA TRBV30 TGTGCCTGGAGTAAGGTCAATGGCAATCAGCCCCAGCATTTT CAWSKVNGNQPQHF
TRBJ1-3 NA NA TRBV11-1 TGTGCCAGCAGCTTTGAAAGTAGCTCTGGAAACACCATATATTTT CASSFESSSGNTIYF
TRBJ1-1 NA TRBD1 TRBV6-5 TGTGCCAGCAGACAGACAGGGGAAGGCGAAGCTTTCTTT CASRQTGEGEAFF
TRBJ1-4 NA NA TRBV30 TGTGCCTGGAGTCCCGGGACATATGAAAAACTGTTTTTT CAWSPGTYEKLFF
TRBJ1-1 NA NA TRBV14 TGTGCCAGCAGCCAAGCCAATTCCGGGTATTTAAACACTGAAGCTTTCTTT CASSQANSGYLNTEAFF
TRBJ2-3 NA NA TRBV14 TGTGCCAGCAGCCTGGTGGGAACCACAGATACGCAGTATTTT CASSLVGTTDTQYF
TRBJ1-2 NA NA TRBV10-1 TGCGCCAGCAGTGAGAGCCGGAACTATGGCTACACCTTC CASSESRNYGYTF
TRBJ2-1 NA TRBD1 TRBV7-3 TGTGCCAGCAGCCCGCCGGGACAGTACAATGAGCAGTTCTTC CASSPPGQYNEQFF
TRBJ1-1 few TRBD1 TRBV2 TGTGCCAGCAGTCACGGGACAGGGAATACTGAAGCTTTCTTT CASSHGTGNTEAFF
TRBJ2-4 NA NA TRBV2 TGTGCCAGCAGTGGGTTAACCAGGGGGGGAACAAACATTCAGTACTTC CASSGLTRGGTNIQYF
TRBJ1-1 NA NA TRBV3-1/TRBV3-2 TGTGCCAGCAGCGAAAGGTGGATGAACACTGAAGCTTTCTTT CASSERWMNTEAFF
TRBJ2-5 NA TRBD1 TRBV24-1 TGTGCCACCAGTAGACAGGGGGAGACCCAGTACTTC CATSRQGETQYF
TRBJ1-6 NA NA TRBV7-6 TGTGCCAGCAGCTTAGTGACGGGGCAGGCTAATTCACCCCTCCACTTT CASSLVTGQANSPLHF
TRBJ2-2 NA NA TRBV7-9 TGTGCCAGCAGCTTACCCGGCAGGGTTAACACCGGGGAGCTGTTTTTT CASSLPGRVNTGELFF